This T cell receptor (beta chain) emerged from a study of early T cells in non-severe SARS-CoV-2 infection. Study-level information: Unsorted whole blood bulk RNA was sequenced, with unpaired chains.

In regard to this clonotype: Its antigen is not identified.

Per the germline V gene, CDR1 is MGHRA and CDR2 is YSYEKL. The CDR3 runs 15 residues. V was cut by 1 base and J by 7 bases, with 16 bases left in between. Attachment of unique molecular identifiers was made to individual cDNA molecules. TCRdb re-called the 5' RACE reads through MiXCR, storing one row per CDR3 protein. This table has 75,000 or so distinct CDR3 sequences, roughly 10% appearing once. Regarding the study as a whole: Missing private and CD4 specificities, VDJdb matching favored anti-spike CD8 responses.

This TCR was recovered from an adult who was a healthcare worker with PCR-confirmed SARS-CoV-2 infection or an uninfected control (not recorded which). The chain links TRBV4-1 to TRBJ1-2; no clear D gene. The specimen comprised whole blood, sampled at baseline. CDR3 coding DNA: TGCGCCAGCAGCCAAGCTGAGGGCGTTCGACCTGGCTACACCTTC. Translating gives CASSQAEGVRPGYTF.